This T cell receptor beta chain was captured by sequencing in a study of Ad26.COV2.S vaccination and SARS-CoV-2 variants. Method: immunoSEQ multiplex PCR; TCRdb's copy keeps in-frame clones and lacks some. The sample comprises hundreds of thousands of clones, roughly 89% of which are singletons, and around 2.5% rests with the top ten. The V and J ends lost 4 bases and 6 bases respectively, with 17 bases between them. The CDR3 loop spans 14 amino acids. CDR1 is SQVTM and CDR2 is ANQGSEA in the germline V gene. The treatment denotes: roughly 18 received Ad26.COV2.S at low or high dose, single or two shots; about 5 received placebo; per-sample allocation not given. All samples were drawn on day 63, counting from the first vaccine or placebo injection.

This material consisted of peripheral blood, taken in a trial of Ad26.COV2.S vaccine versus placebo. This TCR was recovered from a person aged 18-60 years who received the Ad26.COV2.S COVID-19 vaccine or a placebo. J is TRBJ2-3 and V is TRBV29-1; weak D call: TRBD2 (5 bases). The CDR3 DNA follows: TGCAGCGTTGGAGAGGGAACAGCCGGCGATACGCAGTATTTT. Protein sequence: CSVGEGTAGDTQYF.